This TCR beta chain originates from a study of T cell changes during pregnancy in multiple sclerosis. Repertoires were generated with immunoSEQ multiplex PCR, while TCRdb's copy carries only in-frame clones and drops some. This table holds 40,000 to 50,000 clones, about 93% found once. CDR3 length: 14 amino acids. V was shortened by 0 bases and J by 8 bases, with 14 bases between the two germline ends. Germline-derived CDR1 and CDR2 are SGHRS and YFSETQ. The material sequenced was CD4+ T cells from peripheral blood mononuclear cells, taken in the third trimester of pregnancy. The clonotype comes from a female donor with multiple sclerosis, enrolled in a pregnancy study. V usage is TRBV5-1 and J usage is TRBJ1-2, with D hard to call. The CDR3 sequence is CASSLVGALSGYTF. Here the CDR3 DNA reads TGCGCCAGCAGCTTGGTTGGCGCCCTTAGCGGCTACACCTTC.